The 15 T cell receptor beta chains in this list originate from one sample, sequenced in a study of shared clonotypes between healthy human individuals. Clones were read by immunoSEQ multiplex PCR, and TCRdb kept only the in-frame ones, dropping some. The table has roughly 2.2 million clones, 85% to 95% seen once. Sequenced sample: naive CD4+ T cells from PBMCs. Subset noted: CD45RA+ positively selected. The origin of the receptors is a young man in good health. Some clones in this sample may be carry-over from other donors' samples.

J is TRBJ2-2 and V is TRBV5-1, with TRBD1 identical over 9 bases. There are 17 residues in the CDR3. Germline-derived CDR1 and CDR2 are SGHRS and YFSETQ. J lost 1 base, V lost 2 bases, and 6 bases had no gene match. As DNA, the CDR3 is TGCGCCAGCAGCTTCTCGGGACAGGGCGAGAACACCGGGGAGCTGTTTTTT. Translation gives CASSFSGQGENTGELFF.

This clone has just one count. This chain connects TRBV30 to TRBJ2-4; D is uncertain. This CDR3 region has 11 residues. Deletions cut 4 bases from V and 8 bases from J, with 9 bases between. CDR1 is GTSNPN and CDR2 is SVGIG in the germline V gene (reference sequence). The CDR3 DNA is TGTGCCTGGACGCTTGGGGACATTCAGTACTTC. This encodes CAWTLGDIQYF.

V gene TRBV30 combines with J gene TRBJ1-3; 7 positions agree with TRBD1. The germline CDR1 and CDR2 sequences are GTSNPN and SVGIG (reference sequence). This CDR3 region has 15 residues. V dropped 4 bases and J dropped 0; count of bases not matched to a gene: 6. As DNA, the CDR3 is TGTGCCTGGACGGGGGGGACAGTCTCTGGAAACACCATATATTTT. Its translation: CAWTGGTVSGNTIYF.

On this clone itself: Other DNA sequences of this sample code for an identical CDR3. This rearrangement joins TRBV5-1 to TRBJ1-1; D unresolved. The V gene's germline CDR1 is SGHRS and CDR2 YFSETQ. The CDR3 totals 13 residues. The V gene lost 5 bases and the J gene lost 1 base, with 9 bases spanning the gap. The CDR3: CASSWASNTEAFF. Here the CDR3 DNA reads TGCGCCAGCAGTTGGGCTTCGAACACTGAAGCTTTCTTT. Using reference TRBV5-1 and TRBJ1-1 for the parts outside the CDR3, the full variable domain is KAGVTQTPRYLIKTRGQQVTLSCSPISGHRSVSWYQQTPGQGLQFLFEYFSETQRNKGNFPGRFSGRQFSNSRSEMNVSTLELGDSALYLCASSWASNTEAFFGQGTRLTVV.

The chain joins TRBV15 to TRBJ2-7; 10 bases map to TRBD2. The CDR3 consists of 16 residues. Germline CDR1 LNHNV, CDR2 YYDKDF (reference sequence). Germline trimming cut 1 base from V and 5 bases from J; bases unmatched to any gene: 8. CDR3 region: CATSRAPAGGPDEQYF. The DNA of the CDR3 is TGTGCCACCAGCAGAGCCCCAGCGGGAGGGCCGGACGAGCAGTACTTC.

V gene TRBV7-8 combines with J gene TRBJ2-6, with D hard to call. Trimming cost V 11 bases and J 4 bases, with 6 bases left between them. The CDR3 totals 11 residues. The germline V gene has CDR1 SGHVS and CDR2 FQNEAQ. CDR3 protein: CAVRGANVLTF. CDR3 bases: TGTGCCGTTCGGGGGGCCAACGTCCTGACTTTC.

V and J are TRBV7-3 and TRBJ2-5; 7 nucleotides line up with TRBD1. Germline CDR1 and CDR2: SGHTA and FQGTGA. This CDR3 contains 13 residues. Trimming removed 5 bases from V and 2 bases from J; junction bases left unmatched: 2. In DNA, the CDR3 is TGTGCCAGCAGCGTGACAGGGCAAGAGACCCAGTACTTC. Translation: CASSVTGQETQYF.

CDR3 sequence reads: CASSQRLADEQFF. The CDR3 nucleotides read TGTGCCAGCAGCCAACGACTAGCCGATGAGCAGTTCTTC. V is TRBV9 and J is TRBJ2-1; 7 bases are a match to TRBD2. After removal of 4 bases from V and 8 bases from J, the junction contained 6 bases not matched to a gene. This CDR3 is 13 amino acids long. CDR1 is SGDLS and CDR2 is YYNGEE in the germline V gene.

The chain carries TRBV5-1 and TRBJ2-1; possibly TRBD2 for D (6 bases). The CDR3 runs 15 residues. Between the trimmed V and J ends, which lost 3 bases and 7 bases, there was a span of 17 bases. Per the germline V gene, CDR1 is SGHRS and CDR2 is YFSETQ. The CDR3 sequence: CASSSAGTGGNEQFF. As DNA, the CDR3 is TGCGCCAGCAGCTCCGCCGGGACTGGGGGGAATGAGCAGTTCTTC.

The chain recombines TRBV7-9 with TRBJ2-1; weak D call: TRBD1 (5 bases). The V end lost 9 bases, the J end lost 10 bases, and 22 bases lay between the germline ends. This CDR3 has 14 residues. Germline V gives CDR1 SEHNR, CDR2 FQNEAQ (reference sequence). CDR3 sequence reads: CASPGQGFYIEQFF. CDR3 in DNA: TGTGCCAGTCCCGGCCAGGGTTTTTACATAGAGCAGTTCTTC. Full variable domain (outside the CDR3, taken from reference TRBV7-9 and TRBJ2-1): DTGVSQNPRHKITKRGQNVTFRCDPISEHNRLYWYRQTLGQGPEFLTYFQNEAQLEKSRLLSDRFSAERPKGSFSTLEIQRTEQGDSAMYLCASPGQGFYIEQFFGPGTRLTVL.

The genes are TRBV28 and TRBJ2-7; D remains ambiguous. Germline values: CDR1 MDHEN, CDR2 SYDVKM. The V end was cut by 3 bases, the J end by 9 bases, with 15 bases between. The CDR3 extends over 13 amino acids. CDR3 DNA: TGTGCCAGCAGTTTGACCGGGCCCCCGGGGCAGTACTTC. Translation: CASSLTGPPGQYF.

This chain uses TRBV5-1 with TRBJ1-1; the D is unclear. The CDR3 loop spans 13 amino acids. V was pared by 2 bases and J by 3 bases, with 8 bases between. In germline, CDR1 is SGHRS, CDR2 YFSETQ. CDR3 residues: CASSFGGYTEAFF. Here the CDR3 DNA reads TGCGCCAGCAGCTTTGGAGGGTACACTGAAGCTTTCTTT. The full variable domain, with the rest looked up from reference TRBV5-1 and TRBJ1-1, is KAGVTQTPRYLIKTRGQQVTLSCSPISGHRSVSWYQQTPGQGLQFLFEYFSETQRNKGNFPGRFSGRQFSNSRSEMNVSTLELGDSALYLCASSFGGYTEAFFGQGTRLTVV.

The chain links TRBV5-4 to TRBJ2-3, with D perhaps TRBD2 (6 bases). The CDR3 runs to 16 residues. Trimming took off 5 bases at V and 2 bases at J, with 18 bases between the two ends. Per the germline V gene, CDR1 is SGHNT and CDR2 is YYREEE (reference sequence). The CDR3 DNA reads TGTGCCAGCAGGATCTTACTAGCAGCGGACACAGATACGCAGTATTTT. Amino acids: CASRILLAADTDTQYF.

As for this clone: This same CDR3 is encoded by further DNA sequences in the sample. The V call is TRBV18, the J call TRBJ2-5; 7 nucleotides align to TRBD1. Looked up from germline, CDR1 is KGHSH and CDR2 is LQKENI. The junction had 6 bases not matched to a gene; V was cut back by 3 bases and J by 5 bases. The CDR3 spans 14 residues. The CDR3 bases are TGTGCCAGCTCACCTCGACAGGGTTGGGAGACCCAGTACTTC. Its translation is CASSPRQGWETQYF.

This chain uses TRBV19 with TRBJ2-5; D ambiguous. Germline CDR1 LNHDA, CDR2 SQIVND (reference sequence). V lost 3 bases and J lost 1, with 15 bases in between. CDR3 length equals 16 residues. The CDR3 bases are TGTGCCAGTAGTATCGGCATGGGCGCCCCCCAAGAGACCCAGTACTTC. Amino acid sequence: CASSIGMGAPQETQYF.